A selection of T cell receptor beta chains follows, all from one sample in a study of T cells after yellow fever vaccination. Via MiXCR, TCRdb re-called the 5' RACE reads, giving one row per CDR3 protein. There are around 310,000 distinct CDR3 sequences in the sample; roughly 8.7% occur only once, and approximately 18% lies in the top ten. Source: PBMCs, taken on the day of the first yellow fever vaccination. Source of these receptors: a young man who received the YFV17D yellow fever vaccine. Both conserved end residues are part of each CDR3. The D gene is left open where the match is weak. Clone sizes are given selectively: once, few, many, or a class where the clone is expanded.

CDR3nt	CDR3aa	v_gene	j_gene	d_gene	abundance
TGTGCCAGCAGCCAACGATTTGGGACTAGCGACACAGATACGCAGTATTTT	CASSQRFGTSDTDTQYF	TRBV7-2	TRBJ2-3	TRBD2	few
TGTGCCAGCAGGAAAGGGGGGAATGAGCAGTTCTTC	CASRKGGNEQFF	TRBV5-4	TRBJ2-1	.	many
TGTGCCATCAGTGATAGCGAAGGCACAGATACGCAGTATTTT	CAISDSEGTDTQYF	TRBV10-3	TRBJ2-3	.	few
TGTGCCAGTAGTTTCTCCCTCCAAACCTTCTTT	CASSFSLQTFF	TRBV19	TRBJ1-1	.	few
TGCGCCAGCAGCTTGGGTTTATATAGCAATCAGCCCCAGCATTTT	CASSLGLYSNQPQHF	TRBV5-1	TRBJ1-5	.	few
TGTGCCAGCAGTTCGACTAGCGGGGGGCTGAACACCGGGGAGCTGTTTTTT	CASSSTSGGLNTGELFF	TRBV6-2/TRBV6-3	TRBJ2-2	TRBD2	.
TGTGCCAGCAGACGACGACCTAGCGGGGGATCGTTTGAGCAGTTCTTC	CASRRRPSGGSFEQFF	TRBV27	TRBJ2-1	TRBD2	many
TGTGCCAGCAGTTCCACCCCCACGGGGCGGTACGAGCAGTACTTC	CASSSTPTGRYEQYF	TRBV27	TRBJ2-7	.	.
TGTGCCAGCAGGTTAGGGAGGGCGAACACCGGGGAGCTGTTTTTT	CASRLGRANTGELFF	TRBV7-3	TRBJ2-2	TRBD2	.
TGTGCCAGCAGCCTGGGACAGGGTGTTCAGCCCCAGCATTTT	CASSLGQGVQPQHF	TRBV5-5	TRBJ1-5	TRBD1	many
TGTGCCAGCAGCCTTGGGACCGGGGGCCGGTACCAAGAGACCCAGTACTTC	CASSLGTGGRYQETQYF	TRBV7-2	TRBJ2-5	.	.
TGCGCCAGCAGCGGGGGGGCGGCGATGAACACTGAAGCTTTCTTT	CASSGGAAMNTEAFF	TRBV5-1	TRBJ1-1	.	.
TGTGCCTGGAGTGCGGGACAGGGGTTCTACGAGCAGTACTTC	CAWSAGQGFYEQYF	TRBV30	TRBJ2-7	TRBD1	few
TGCGCCAGCAGCTTGTACGGGGGCCATCAGCCCCAGCATTTT	CASSLYGGHQPQHF	TRBV5-1	TRBJ1-5	.	.
TGTGCCAGCAGCCAGAGGGGGACACGCGGCTACACCTTC	CASSQRGTRGYTF	TRBV3-1	TRBJ1-2	.	.
TGTGCCAGCAGCGACCAGGTTGCAGATACGCAGTATTTT	CASSDQVADTQYF	TRBV7-6	TRBJ2-3	.	.
TGCAGTGCTCCCCAGGACCGCTCAAGCACTGAAGCTTTCTTT	CSAPQDRSSTEAFF	TRBV20-1	TRBJ1-1	.	many
TGTGCCAGTGAATCTCAGGGATTTGGCAATCAGCCCCAGCATTTT	CASESQGFGNQPQHF	TRBV19	TRBJ1-5	.	.
TGTGCCAGCAGCCAAGAGGGCGCGGGGGGCGCTTTCTTT	CASSQEGAGGAFF	TRBV3-1	TRBJ1-1	.	few
TGCGCCAGCACCTTTAATCCTGGGGCCAACGTCCTGACTTTC	CASTFNPGANVLTF	TRBV5-1	TRBJ2-6	.	many
TGTGCCAGCAGTTTAGCGGGACTAGTCGGGGGTGAGCAGTTCTTC	CASSLAGLVGGEQFF	TRBV12-3/TRBV12-4	TRBJ2-1	TRBD2	few
TGTGCCAGCAGTGAAATTGCAGGGGCAGGCGGGGAGCTGTTTTTT	CASSEIAGAGGELFF	TRBV2	TRBJ2-2	.	few
TGCGCCAGCAGCCAAGATAAGGCTAGTGATCTCACAGATACGCAGTATTTT	CASSQDKASDLTDTQYF	TRBV4-3	TRBJ2-3	.	.
TGTGCCACCAGCGGGGCAGGAAACGGCTACACCTTC	CATSGAGNGYTF	TRBV15	TRBJ1-2	.	few
TGTGCCAGCAGCTTTAGATCGACAGGCCATGCCTACGAGCAGTACTTC	CASSFRSTGHAYEQYF	TRBV7-9	TRBJ2-7	.	.
TGCAGTGCTAGAGATTATAGTAGCGGAAACACTGAAGCTTTCTTT	CSARDYSSGNTEAFF	TRBV20-1	TRBJ1-1	.	.
TGTGCCAGCAGGGACAGGCAAGAGACCCAGTACTTC	CASRDRQETQYF	TRBV2	TRBJ2-5	TRBD1	.
TGTGCCAGCAGCGTGTCCCGGGGGCCCCAGCATTTT	CASSVSRGPQHF	TRBV5-4	TRBJ1-5	.	.
TGCGCCAGCAGCCAAGACAGGGAAGGGACCCAGTACTTC	CASSQDREGTQYF	TRBV4-3	TRBJ2-5	.	.
TGTGCCAGCAGCGTAAGCTCTCTGGGTGAAGCTTTCTTT	CASSVSSLGEAFF	TRBV7-9	TRBJ1-1	.	.
TGCGCCAGCAGCTTGGGTAGCAGGGCAGATACGCAGTATTTT	CASSLGSRADTQYF	TRBV5-1	TRBJ2-3	.	few
TGTGCCAGCAGTTATGTTCAGGGGGGGAACTATGGCTACACCTTC	CASSYVQGGNYGYTF	TRBV28	TRBJ1-2	TRBD1	.
TGTGCCAGCAGCCAAGGACTAGCGGGGGTTACTAGCACAGATACGCAGTATTTT	CASSQGLAGVTSTDTQYF	TRBV3-1	TRBJ2-3	TRBD2	many
TGCAGTGCTAGAGATCGGCGGGGGGGCCACGAGCAGTACTTC	CSARDRRGGHEQYF	TRBV20-1	TRBJ2-7	TRBD2	many